The 9 T cell receptor beta chains in this list originate from one sample, sequenced in a study of shared clonotypes between healthy human individuals (dated by TCRdb to the early 2020s). For the CD8 naive samples, CD45RO-negative cells were positively selected for CCR7, yielding a CD45RA+CCR7+ population from which TemRA cells were excluded. Libraries were built with the immunoSEQ multiplex PCR assay. TCRdb obtained this table from immuneACCESS and retained in-frame rearrangements with V and J assigned. These tables miss some clones; where compared with another copy, unresolved V genes account for less than half of the shortfall, and the remainder is unexplained. This sample has 1.5 million to 2.5 million clones in its table, and roughly 94% of those were observed once. The top ten clones comprise around 1.2% of the sample. The sample comprised naive CD8+ T cells sorted from blood. The sample's cell subset or site, from its label and the paper: CD45RA+CCR7+. Receptors were obtained from a man younger than 30 in good health.

The chain links TRBV13 to TRBJ2-5, with 10 bases that match TRBD1. The junction had 10 bases not matched to a gene; V was cut back by 5 bases and J by 7 bases. CDR1 PRHDT and CDR2 FYEKMQ come from the germline V gene (reference sequence). The CDR3 spans 15 residues. The CDR3 loop is CASSPRDRGYRTQYF. CDR3 bases: TGTGCCAGCAGCCCCCGGGACAGGGGCTACAGGACCCAGTACTTC.

The CDR3 DNA follows: TGTGCCAGCAGCTACGAGACAGGGGGCTTTGAAAAACTGTTTTTT. Protein product: CASSYETGGFEKLFF. This chain connects TRBV11-2 to TRBJ1-4, with 10 bases matching TRBD1. The CDR3 contains 15 residues. Trimming removed 4 bases from V and 7 bases from J; junction bases left unmatched: 6. Germline values: CDR1 SGHAT, CDR2 FQNNGV.

The chain combines TRBV29-1 with TRBJ2-3, with a weak D call TRBD1 (6 bases). From germline, CDR1 is SQVTM and CDR2 ANQGSEA. V gave up 5 bases and J gave up 2 bases, with 20 bases separating them. The length of the CDR3 is 16 residues. The CDR3 nucleotides are TGCAGCGTTATTACGACAGCCCACAGGGTCACAGATACGCAGTATTTT. Residues: CSVITTAHRVTDTQYF.

The chain is built from TRBV7-9 and TRBJ1-4, with TRBD1 as a possible D gene (5 bases). Trimming removed 3 bases from V and 8 bases from J, with 19 bases in between. Germline assignment: CDR1 SEHNR and CDR2 FQNEAQ (reference sequence). The CDR3 is made up of 16 amino acids. The CDR3, as DNA: TGTGCCAGCAGCTTCGGTTGGGCAGGGCGGGAGGAAAAACTGTTTTTT. Its protein is CASSFGWAGREEKLFF.

This clone was recorded a few times. The chain has TRBV5-6 and TRBJ1-5; 11 nucleotides line up with TRBD1. The germline V gene has CDR1 SGHDT and CDR2 YYEEEE. The CDR3 covers 14 residues. J was trimmed by 5 bases and V by 4 bases; bases with no gene match: 2. CDR3 region: CASSGQGADQPQHF. CDR3 DNA: TGTGCCAGCAGCGGACAGGGGGCGGATCAGCCCCAGCATTTT. Together with reference TRBV5-6 and TRBJ1-5, the CDR3 gives the full variable domain: DAGVTQSPTHLIKTRGQQVTLRCSPKSGHDTVSWYQQALGQGPQFIFQYYEEEERQRGNFPDRFSGHQFPNYSSELNVNALLLGDSALYLCASSGQGADQPQHFGDGTRLSIL.

V usage is TRBV7-9 and J usage is TRBJ1-1; maybe TRBD1 (5 bases). In germline, CDR1 is SEHNR, CDR2 FQNEAQ (reference sequence). CDR3 length: 12 amino acids. Trimming pared 6 bases from V and 5 bases from J, leaving 10 bases between. CDR3 DNA: TGTGCCAGCAGAAGGGGCGAGACTGAAGCTTTCTTT. It encodes CASRRGETEAFF.

The V and J genes are TRBV18 and TRBJ1-6; a possible D gene is TRBD1 (5 bases). Germline CDR1 is KGHSH and CDR2 is LQKENI. This CDR3 spans 12 amino acids. V lost 3 bases to trimming and J lost 9 bases, with 6 bases between them. CDR3 sequence reads: CASSPDSSPLHF. CDR3 DNA sequence: TGTGCCAGCTCACCCGACAGTTCACCCCTCCACTTT.

The CDR3 sequence is CASNRGVGTEAFF. CDR3 nucleotide sequence: TGTGCCAGTAATAGGGGGGTCGGCACTGAAGCTTTCTTT. J is TRBJ1-1 and V is TRBV2; maybe TRBD1 (6 bases). There are 13 residues in the CDR3. Trimming shortened V by 9 bases and J by 4 bases, and 15 bases separated the two germline ends. CDR1 SNHLY and CDR2 FYNNEI come from the germline V gene.

Of note for this clone: Other DNA sequences of this sample code for an identical CDR3. CDR3 protein: CAISWTGNTGELFF. CDR3 sequence (DNA): TGTGCCATCAGCTGGACAGGGAACACCGGGGAGCTGTTTTTT. This chain links TRBV10-3 with TRBJ2-2; 7 bases are shared with TRBD1. After removal of 6 bases from V and 1 base from J, the junction contained 2 bases not matched to a gene. Germline CDR1 is ENHRY and CDR2 is SYGVKD. The CDR3 runs 14 residues.